The clone carrying this TCR beta chain was seen at least ten times. TCRdb processed the RACE reads anew with MiXCR; each CDR3 protein has one entry. In the table there are around 380,000 distinct CDR3 sequences, about 4.4% of which are singletons. Germline values: CDR1 SGHTA, CDR2 FQGNSA. The CDR3 is made up of 14 amino acids. Trimming cost V 2 bases and J 4 bases, with 10 bases left between them. The data derive from a study of human T cells and chemical hapten exposure. Study-level information: Patch tests containing 0.01% DPC, applied to the upper back, were read at 6 days.

The time point was: patch test 1, 2 weeks after DPC sensitization. Treatment denoted: therapeutic diphenylcyclopropenone sensitization with weekly scalp DPC. The clonotype originates from a woman aged 45-65 years with alopecia areata. Some clones in this sample may be carry-over from other donors' samples. The sample was whole blood, taken in connection with sensitization to the hapten diphenylcyclopropenone (DPC). The chain couples TRBV7-2 to TRBJ2-3; possibly TRBD2 for D (5 bases). CDR3 residues: CASSLQLVADTQYF. DNA for the CDR3: TGTGCCAGCAGCTTACAACTAGTTGCAGATACGCAGTATTTT. Full variable domain (remainder filled in from reference TRBV7-2 and TRBJ2-3): GAGVSQSPSNKVTEKGKDVELRCDPISGHTALYWYRQSLGQGLEFLIYFQGNSAPDKSGLPSDRFSAERTGGSVSTLTIQRTQQEDSAVYLCASSLQLVADTQYFGPGTRLTVL.